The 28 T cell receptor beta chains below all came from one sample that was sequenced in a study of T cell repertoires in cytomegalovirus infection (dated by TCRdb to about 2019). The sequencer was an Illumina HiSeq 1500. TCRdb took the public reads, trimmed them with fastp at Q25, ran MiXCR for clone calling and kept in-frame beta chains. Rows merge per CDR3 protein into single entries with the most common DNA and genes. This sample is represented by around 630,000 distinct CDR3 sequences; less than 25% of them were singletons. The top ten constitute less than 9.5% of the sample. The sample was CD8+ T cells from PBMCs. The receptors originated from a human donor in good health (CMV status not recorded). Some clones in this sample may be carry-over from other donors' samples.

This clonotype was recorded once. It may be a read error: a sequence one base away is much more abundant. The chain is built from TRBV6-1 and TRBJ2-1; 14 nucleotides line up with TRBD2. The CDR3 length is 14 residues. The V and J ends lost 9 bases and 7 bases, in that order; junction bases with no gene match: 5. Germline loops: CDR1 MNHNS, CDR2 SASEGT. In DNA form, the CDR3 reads TGTGCCAGTGCCCGACTAGCGGGGGGGAATGAGCAGTTCTTC. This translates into CASARLAGGNEQFF.

CDR3 amino acids: CASSYLASGETQYF. The CDR3, as DNA: TGTGCCAGCAGTTACCTAGCGAGCGGAGAGACCCAGTACTTC. V is TRBV28 and J is TRBJ2-5, with D tentatively TRBD2 (6 bases). The CDR3 contains 14 residues. The germline CDR1 and CDR2 sequences are MDHEN and SYDVKM. The germline V and J ends were trimmed by 4 bases and 4 bases, with 13 bases remaining between them.

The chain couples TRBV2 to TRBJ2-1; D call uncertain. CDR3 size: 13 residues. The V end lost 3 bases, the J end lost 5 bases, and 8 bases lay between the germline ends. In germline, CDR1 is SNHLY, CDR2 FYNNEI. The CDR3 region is CASSDLGNNEQFF. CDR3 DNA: TGTGCCAGCAGTGATCTGGGGAACAATGAGCAGTTCTTC.

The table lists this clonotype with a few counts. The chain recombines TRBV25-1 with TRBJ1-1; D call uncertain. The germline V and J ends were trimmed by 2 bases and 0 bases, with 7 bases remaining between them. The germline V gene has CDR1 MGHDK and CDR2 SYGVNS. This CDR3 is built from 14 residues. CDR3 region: CASSELGMNTEAFF. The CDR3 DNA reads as TGTGCCAGCAGTGAACTGGGTATGAACACTGAAGCTTTCTTT.

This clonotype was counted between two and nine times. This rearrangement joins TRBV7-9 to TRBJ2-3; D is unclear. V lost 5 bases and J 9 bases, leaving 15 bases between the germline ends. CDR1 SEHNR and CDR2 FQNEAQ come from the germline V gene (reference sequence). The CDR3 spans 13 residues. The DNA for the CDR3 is TGTGCCAGCAGCCCCCGTTCCTCGCAGACGCAGTATTTT. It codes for CASSPRSSQTQYF.

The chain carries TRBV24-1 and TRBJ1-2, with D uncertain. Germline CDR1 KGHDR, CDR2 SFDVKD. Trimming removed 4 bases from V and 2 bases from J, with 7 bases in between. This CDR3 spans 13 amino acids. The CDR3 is CATSERGNYGYTF. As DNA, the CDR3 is TGTGCCACCAGTGAAAGAGGGAACTATGGCTACACCTTC.

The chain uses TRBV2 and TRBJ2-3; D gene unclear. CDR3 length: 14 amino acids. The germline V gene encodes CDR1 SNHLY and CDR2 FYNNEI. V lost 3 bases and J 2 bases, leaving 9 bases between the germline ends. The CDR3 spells CASSDGHHTDTQYF. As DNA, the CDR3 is TGTGCCAGCAGTGACGGCCACCACACAGATACGCAGTATTTT.

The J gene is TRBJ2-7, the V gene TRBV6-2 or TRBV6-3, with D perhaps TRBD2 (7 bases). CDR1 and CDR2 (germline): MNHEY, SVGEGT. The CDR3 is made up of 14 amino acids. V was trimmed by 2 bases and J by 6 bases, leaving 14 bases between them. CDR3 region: CASSYQSGGSEQYV. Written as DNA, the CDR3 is TGTGCCAGCAGTTACCAGTCGGGGGGCTCCGAGCAGTACGTC.

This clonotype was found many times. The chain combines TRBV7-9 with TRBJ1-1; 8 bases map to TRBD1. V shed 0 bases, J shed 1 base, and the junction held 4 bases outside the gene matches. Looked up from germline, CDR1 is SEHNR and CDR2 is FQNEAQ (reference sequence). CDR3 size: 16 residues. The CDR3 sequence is CASSLAAGGANTEAFF. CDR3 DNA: TGTGCCAGCAGCTTAGCGGCAGGGGGCGCGAACACTGAAGCTTTCTTT. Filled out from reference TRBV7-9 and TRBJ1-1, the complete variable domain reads DTGVSQNPRHKITKRGQNVTFRCDPISEHNRLYWYRQTLGQGPEFLTYFQNEAQLEKSRLLSDRFSAERPKGSFSTLEIQRTEQGDSAMYLCASSLAAGGANTEAFFGQGTRLTVV.

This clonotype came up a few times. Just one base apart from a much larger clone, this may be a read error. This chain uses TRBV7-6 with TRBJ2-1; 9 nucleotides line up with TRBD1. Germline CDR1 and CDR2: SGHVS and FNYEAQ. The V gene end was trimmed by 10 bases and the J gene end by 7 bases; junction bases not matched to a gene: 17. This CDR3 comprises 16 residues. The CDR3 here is CANSPLGDRAGNEQFF. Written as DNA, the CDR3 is TGTGCCAACAGTCCTCTGGGGGACAGGGCCGGAAATGAGCAGTTCTTC.

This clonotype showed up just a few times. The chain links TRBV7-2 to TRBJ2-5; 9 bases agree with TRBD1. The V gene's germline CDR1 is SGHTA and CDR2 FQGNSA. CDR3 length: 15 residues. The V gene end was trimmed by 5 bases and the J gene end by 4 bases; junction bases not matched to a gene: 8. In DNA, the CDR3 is TGTGCCAGCAGCCCCATTGGGACAGGGATAGAGACCCAGTACTTC. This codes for CASSPIGTGIETQYF.

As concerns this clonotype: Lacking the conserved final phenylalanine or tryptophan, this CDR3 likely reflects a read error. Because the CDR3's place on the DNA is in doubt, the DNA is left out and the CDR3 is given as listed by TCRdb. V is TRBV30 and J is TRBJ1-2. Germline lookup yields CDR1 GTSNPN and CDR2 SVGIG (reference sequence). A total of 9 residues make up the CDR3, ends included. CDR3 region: CAWSGWLHL.

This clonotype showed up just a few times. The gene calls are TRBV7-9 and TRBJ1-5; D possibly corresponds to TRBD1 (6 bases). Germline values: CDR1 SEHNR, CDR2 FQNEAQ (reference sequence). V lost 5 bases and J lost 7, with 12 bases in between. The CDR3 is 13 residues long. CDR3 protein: CASSTTGRQPQHF. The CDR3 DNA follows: TGTGCCAGCAGCACAACAGGGAGACAGCCCCAGCATTTT.

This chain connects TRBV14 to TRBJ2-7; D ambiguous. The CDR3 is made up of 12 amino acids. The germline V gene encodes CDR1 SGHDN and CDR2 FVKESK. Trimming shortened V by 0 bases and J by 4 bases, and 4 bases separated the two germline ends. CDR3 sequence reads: CASSQEWYEQYF. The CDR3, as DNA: TGTGCCAGCAGCCAAGAGTGGTACGAGCAGTACTTC.

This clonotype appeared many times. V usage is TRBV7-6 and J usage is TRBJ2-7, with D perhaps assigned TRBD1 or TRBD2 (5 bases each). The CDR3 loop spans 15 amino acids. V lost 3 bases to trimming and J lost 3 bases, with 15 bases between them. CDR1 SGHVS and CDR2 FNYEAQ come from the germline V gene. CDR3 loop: CASSFKDGAGYEQYF. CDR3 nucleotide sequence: TGTGCCAGCAGCTTTAAAGACGGGGCGGGCTACGAGCAGTACTTC.

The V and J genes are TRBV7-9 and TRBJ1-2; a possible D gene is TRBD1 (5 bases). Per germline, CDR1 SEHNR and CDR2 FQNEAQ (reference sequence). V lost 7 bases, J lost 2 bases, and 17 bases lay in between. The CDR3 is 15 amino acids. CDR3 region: CASIPPKGTNYGYTF. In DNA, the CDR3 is TGTGCCAGCATCCCCCCTAAGGGGACCAACTATGGCTACACCTTC.

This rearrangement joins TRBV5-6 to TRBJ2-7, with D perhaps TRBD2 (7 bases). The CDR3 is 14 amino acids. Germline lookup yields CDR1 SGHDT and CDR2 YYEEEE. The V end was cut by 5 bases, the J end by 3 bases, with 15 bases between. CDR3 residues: CASSPGLGGYEQYF. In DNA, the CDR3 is TGTGCCAGCAGTCCCGGACTAGGGGGCTACGAGCAGTACTTC.

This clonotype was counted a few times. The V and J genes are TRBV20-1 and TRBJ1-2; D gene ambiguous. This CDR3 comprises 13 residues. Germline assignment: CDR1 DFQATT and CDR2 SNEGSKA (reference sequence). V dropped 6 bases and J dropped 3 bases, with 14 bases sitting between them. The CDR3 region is CSAPGRSYYGYTF. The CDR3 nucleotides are TGCAGTGCCCCGGGCAGATCCTACTATGGCTACACCTTC.

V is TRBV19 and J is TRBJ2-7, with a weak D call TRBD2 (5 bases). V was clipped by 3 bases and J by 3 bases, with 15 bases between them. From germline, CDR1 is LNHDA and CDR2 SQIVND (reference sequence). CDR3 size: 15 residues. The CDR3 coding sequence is TGTGCCAGTAGTATCACCCTCGGTGGAGGCTACGAGCAGTACTTC. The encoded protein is CASSITLGGGYEQYF.

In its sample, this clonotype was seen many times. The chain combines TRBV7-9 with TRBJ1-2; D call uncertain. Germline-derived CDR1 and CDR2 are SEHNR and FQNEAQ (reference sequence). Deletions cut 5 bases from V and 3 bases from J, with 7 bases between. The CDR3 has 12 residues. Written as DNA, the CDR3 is TGTGCCAGCAGCCCTGAGTACTATGGCTACACCTTC. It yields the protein CASSPEYYGYTF. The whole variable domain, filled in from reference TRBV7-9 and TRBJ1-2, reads DTGVSQNPRHKITKRGQNVTFRCDPISEHNRLYWYRQTLGQGPEFLTYFQNEAQLEKSRLLSDRFSAERPKGSFSTLEIQRTEQGDSAMYLCASSPEYYGYTFGSGTRLTVV.

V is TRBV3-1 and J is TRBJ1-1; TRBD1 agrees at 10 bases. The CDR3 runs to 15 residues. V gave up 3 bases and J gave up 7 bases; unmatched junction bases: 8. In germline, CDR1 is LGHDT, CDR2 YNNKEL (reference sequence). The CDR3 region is CASSHVDRGHDEAFF. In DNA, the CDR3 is TGTGCCAGCAGCCACGTCGACAGGGGGCACGATGAAGCTTTCTTT.

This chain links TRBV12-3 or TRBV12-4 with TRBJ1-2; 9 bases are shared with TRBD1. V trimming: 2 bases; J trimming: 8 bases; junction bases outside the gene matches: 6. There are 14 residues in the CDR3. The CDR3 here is CASSLRTGASGYTF. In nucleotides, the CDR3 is TGTGCCAGCAGTTTACGGACAGGGGCCAGCGGCTACACCTTC.

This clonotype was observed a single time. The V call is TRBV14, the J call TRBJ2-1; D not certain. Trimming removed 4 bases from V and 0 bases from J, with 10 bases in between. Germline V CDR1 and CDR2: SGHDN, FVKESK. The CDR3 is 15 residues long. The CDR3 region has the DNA TGTGCCAGCAGCCGCAGCCTCAGCTCCTACAATGAGCAGTTCTTC. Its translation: CASSRSLSSYNEQFF.

CDR3 DNA: TGTGCCAGCGAAGCAGGGGTGGACAGGGGGCGCAACTATGGCTACACCTTC. Translating it yields CASEAGVDRGRNYGYTF. The gene calls are TRBV25-1 and TRBJ1-2; 11 positions match TRBD1. Trimming removed 8 bases from V and 2 bases from J; junction bases left unmatched: 13. Germline V lookup: CDR1 MGHDK, CDR2 SYGVNS. This CDR3 has 17 amino acids.

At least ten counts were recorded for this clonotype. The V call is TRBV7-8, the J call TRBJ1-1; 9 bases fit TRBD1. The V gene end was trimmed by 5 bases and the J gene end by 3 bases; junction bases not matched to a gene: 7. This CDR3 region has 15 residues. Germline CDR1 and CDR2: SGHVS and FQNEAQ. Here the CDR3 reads CASSPRTGDDTEAFF. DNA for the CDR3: TGTGCCAGCAGCCCACGGACAGGGGACGACACTGAAGCTTTCTTT.

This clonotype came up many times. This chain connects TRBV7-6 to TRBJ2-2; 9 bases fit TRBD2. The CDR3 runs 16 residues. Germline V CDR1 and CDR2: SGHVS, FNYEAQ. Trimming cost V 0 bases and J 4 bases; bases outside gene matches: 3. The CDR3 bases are TGTGCCAGCAGCTTAGCGTCGCGGGGGGGCACCGGGGAGCTGTTTTTT. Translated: CASSLASRGGTGELFF.

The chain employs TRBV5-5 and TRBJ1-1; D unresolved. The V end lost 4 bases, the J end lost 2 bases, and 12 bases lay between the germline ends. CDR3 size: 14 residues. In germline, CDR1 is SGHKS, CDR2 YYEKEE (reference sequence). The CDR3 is CASSPVEANTEAFF. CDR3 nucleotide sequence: TGTGCCAGCAGCCCGGTTGAGGCAAACACTGAAGCTTTCTTT.

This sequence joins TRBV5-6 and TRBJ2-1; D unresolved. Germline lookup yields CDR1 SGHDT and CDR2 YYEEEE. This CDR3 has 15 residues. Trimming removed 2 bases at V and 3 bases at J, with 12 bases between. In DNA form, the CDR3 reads TGTGCCAGCAGCTTCAGACGGTCACTCTACAATGAGCAGTTCTTC. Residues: CASSFRRSLYNEQFF.